This T cell receptor beta chain appears in the sequencing data of a study of CD8 T cells in Susac syndrome (dated by TCRdb to 2018 to 2020). Regarding the complete study: Repertoire sequencing was used to test whether CD8+ T cell activation and differentiation in Susac syndrome was antigen driven. Clonality of the CD8+ T cell repertoire was compared between over ten healthy donors, about 14 Susac syndrome patients and around 15 multiple sclerosis patients.

The paper as a whole reports these results and caveats: The number of individuals in the TCR sequencing and HLA analysis was acknowledged as relatively small.

A word on this clonotype: Its specific antigen is unknown. No much larger clone exists at a distance of one base, and base qualities are not known.

The germline V gene (reference sequence) supplies CDR1 SEHNR and CDR2 FQNEAQ. Ends trimmed: V by 6 bases, J by 2 bases; bases unmatched to a gene: 9. The CDR3, from cysteine to phenylalanine, totals 16 residues. Only the CDR3 DNA stays, 48 bases, in frame from base 1. High-throughput TCR beta sequencing profiled peripheral blood CD8+ and CD4+ T cells from healthy donors, Susac syndrome patients and multiple sclerosis patients. Healthy donors were included as age- and sex-matched controls. CD8+ TEMRA cells were enriched by FACS, while bulk CD8+ and CD4+ T cells were purified by magnetic negative isolation. Blood was drawn into EDTA tubes, processed within 24 hours, and PBMCs were isolated by density gradient centrifugation. PBMCs intended for TCR sequencing were frozen in liquid nitrogen and were later thawed in a 37 degrees C water bath. Purity of sorted or isolated CD4+, CD8+ and CD8+ TEMRA cells was at least 90%.

RNA was extracted using the RNeasy kit, and roughly 0.45 to 1 microgram was reverse transcribed with random hexamers. TCR beta CDR3 regions were amplified with the immunoSEQ multiplex PCR assay covering 54 Vbeta and 13 Jbeta segments. To correct PCR amplification bias, a synthetic template baseline was used for both primer optimization and computational correction. Under the source paper's analysis protocol: Reads were assigned to V, D and J genes according to IMGT and analyzed in immunoSEQ Analyzer, with only productive sequences retained. Clonality was calculated as one minus the Shannon entropy normalized by log2 of the number of productive unique sequences. Public and private clones were assessed among the 100 most prevalent clones of each patient and control. Susac-specific clones were defined as absent from healthy and MS cohorts, 1052 published viral clones and other ImmuneACCESS disease sequences. TCRdb trimmed the raw reads at Q25, called clones with MiXCR and kept productive beta chains. Each entry merges the rows of one CDR3 protein and shows their most common DNA and genes. V and J calls and clone size were set by TCRdb, not the authors. Recorded for this sample are roughly 80,000 distinct CDR3 sequences; 85% to 95% of them occurred a single time. 0.26% of the sample is taken by the ten largest.

Recombination connected TRBV7-9 to TRBJ2-3, with 9 junctional bases fitting TRBD1. The receptor comes from a human donor in good health. The material sequenced was CD8+ T cells from PBMCs. The CDR3 has the sequence CASSFEDRGYTDTQYF. In nucleotides, the sequence is TGTGCCAGCAGTTTCGAGGACAGGGGATACACAGATACGCAGTATTTT.